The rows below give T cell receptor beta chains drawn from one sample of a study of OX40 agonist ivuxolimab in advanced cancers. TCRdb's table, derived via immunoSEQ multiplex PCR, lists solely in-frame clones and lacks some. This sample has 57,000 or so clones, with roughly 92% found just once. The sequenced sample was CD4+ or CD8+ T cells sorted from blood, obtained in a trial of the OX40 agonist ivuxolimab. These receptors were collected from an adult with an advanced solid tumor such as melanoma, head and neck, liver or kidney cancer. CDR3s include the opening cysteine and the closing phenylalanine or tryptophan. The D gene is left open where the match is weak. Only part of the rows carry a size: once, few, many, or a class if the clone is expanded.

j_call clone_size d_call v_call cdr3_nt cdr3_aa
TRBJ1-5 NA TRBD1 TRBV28 TGTGCCAGCAGTTTGCCAGGGGGCCGCAATCAGCCCCAGCATTTT CASSLPGGRNQPQHF
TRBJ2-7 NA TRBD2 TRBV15 TGTGCCACCAGCCTTGGACTAGCGGGAGTCTATCGTGAGCAGTACTTC CATSLGLAGVYREQYF
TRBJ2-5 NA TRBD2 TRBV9 TGTGCCAGCAACGAGCGGGAGGGCCGTCAAGAGACCCAGTACTTC CASNEREGRQETQYF
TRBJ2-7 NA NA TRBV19 TGTGCCAGTAAATTGATCGGTCTGCCCTACGAGCAGTACTTC CASKLIGLPYEQYF
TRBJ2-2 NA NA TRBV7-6 TGTGCCAGCAGCTTGACGGTACCCGGGGAGCTGTTTTTT CASSLTVPGELFF
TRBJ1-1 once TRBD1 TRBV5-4 TGTGCCAGCAGCTTCCCAGGGGGCACTGAAGCTTTCTTT CASSFPGGTEAFF
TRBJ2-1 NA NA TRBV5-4 TGTGCCAGCAGCTGGGATCTAGGACAGTCGGAGTTCTTC CASSWDLGQSEFF
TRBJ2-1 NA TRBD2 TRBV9 TGTGCCAGCAGCGTGACATGGGGGCTAGCGGGAGGGCCGGGTGAGCAGTTCTTC CASSVTWGLAGGPGEQFF
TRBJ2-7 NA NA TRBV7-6 TGTGCCAGCAGCTCTGGGGGAGGCTCCTACGAGCAGTACTTC CASSSGGGSYEQYF
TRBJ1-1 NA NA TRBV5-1 TGCGCCAGCAGCTTGGGAGGGAACACTGAAGCTTTCTTT CASSLGGNTEAFF
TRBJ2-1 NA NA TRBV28 TGTGCCAGCAGTTTCCTTGAGTCCCTCACCCTCTATGAGCAGTTCTTC CASSFLESLTLYEQFF
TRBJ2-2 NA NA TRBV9 TGTGCCAGCACCTTTGACGGGGGCACCGGGGAGCTGTTTTTT CASTFDGGTGELFF
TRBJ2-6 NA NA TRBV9 TGTGCCAGCAGCGTAGGCCGTGGGGAAACTGGGGCCAACGTCCTGACTTTC CASSVGRGETGANVLTF
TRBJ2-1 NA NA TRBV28 TGTGCCAGCAGTTTCCCCCCGCAGGTTACGGGTGCGAATGAGCAGTTCTTC CASSFPPQVTGANEQFF
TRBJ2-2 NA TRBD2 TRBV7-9 TGTGCCAGCGGGCGGGAGGCCCAGAACACCGGGGAGCTGTTTTTT CASGREAQNTGELFF
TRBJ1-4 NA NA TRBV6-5 TGTGCCAGCAGTCCCCCTACTAATGAAAAACTGTTTTTT CASSPPTNEKLFF
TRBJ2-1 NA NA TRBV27 TGTGCCAGCAGTTTAAGTTTGGGCGGAGAGCAGTTCTTC CASSLSLGGEQFF
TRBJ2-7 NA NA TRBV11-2 TGTGCCAGCAGAAGGGACTTGACCTACGAGCAGTACTTC CASRRDLTYEQYF
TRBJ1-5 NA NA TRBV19 TGTGCCAGTAGTGTAGGGTACAATCAGCCCCAGCATTTT CASSVGYNQPQHF